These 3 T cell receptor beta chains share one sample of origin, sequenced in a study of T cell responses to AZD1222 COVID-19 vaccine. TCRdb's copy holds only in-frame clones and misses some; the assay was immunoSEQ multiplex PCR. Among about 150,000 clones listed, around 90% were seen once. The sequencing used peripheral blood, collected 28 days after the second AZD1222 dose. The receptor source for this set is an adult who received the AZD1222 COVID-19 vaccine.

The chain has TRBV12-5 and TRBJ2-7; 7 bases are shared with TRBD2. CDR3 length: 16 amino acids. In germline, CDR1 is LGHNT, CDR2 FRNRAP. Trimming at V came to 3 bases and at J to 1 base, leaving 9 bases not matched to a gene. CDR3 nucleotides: TGTGCTAGTGGTTTCTCTGAAGCGGGAAGGTCCTACGAGCAGTACTTC. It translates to CASGFSEAGRSYEQYF.

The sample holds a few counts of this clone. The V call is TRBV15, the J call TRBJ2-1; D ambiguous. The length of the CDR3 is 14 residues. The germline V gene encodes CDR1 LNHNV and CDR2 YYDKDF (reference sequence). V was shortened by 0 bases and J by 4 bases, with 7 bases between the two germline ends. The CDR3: CATSRDPEYNEQFF. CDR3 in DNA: TGTGCCACCAGCAGAGACCCGGAGTACAATGAGCAGTTCTTC.

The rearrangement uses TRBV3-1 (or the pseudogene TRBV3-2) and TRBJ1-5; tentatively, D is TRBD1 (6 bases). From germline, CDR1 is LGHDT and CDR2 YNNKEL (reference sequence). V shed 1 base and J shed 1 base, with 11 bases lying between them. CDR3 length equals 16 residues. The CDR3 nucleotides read TGTGCCAGCAGCCAAGGTCTGGGGGCCAGCAATCAGCCCCAGCATTTT. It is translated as CASSQGLGASNQPQHF.